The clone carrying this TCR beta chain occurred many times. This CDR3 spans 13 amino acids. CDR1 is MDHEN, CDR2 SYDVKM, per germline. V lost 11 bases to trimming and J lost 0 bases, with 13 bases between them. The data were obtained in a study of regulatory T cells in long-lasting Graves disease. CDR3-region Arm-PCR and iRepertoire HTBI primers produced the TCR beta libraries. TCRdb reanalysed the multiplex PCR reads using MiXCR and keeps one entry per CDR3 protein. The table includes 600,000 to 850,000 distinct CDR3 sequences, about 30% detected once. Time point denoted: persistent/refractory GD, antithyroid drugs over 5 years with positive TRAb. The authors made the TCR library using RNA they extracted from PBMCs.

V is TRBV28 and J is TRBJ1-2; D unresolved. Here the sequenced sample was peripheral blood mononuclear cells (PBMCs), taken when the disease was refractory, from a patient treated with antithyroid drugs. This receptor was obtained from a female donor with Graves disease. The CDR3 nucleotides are TGTGCCGGAAGGGTTGGGCCTAACTATGGCTACACCTTC. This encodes CAGRVGPNYGYTF.